This T cell receptor beta chain was sequenced during a study of T cells in Graves' hyperthyroidism and ophthalmopathy. The germline CDR1 and CDR2 sequences are LGHDT and YNNKEL (reference sequence). The germline V and J ends were trimmed by 1 base and 4 bases, with 7 bases remaining between them. CDR3 length equals 13 residues. Uncontrolled infection, other autoimmune disease, pregnancy or lactation barred patients from enrollment. PBMCs were derived from 10 ml fresh peripheral blood. Researchers took RNA transcripts and amplified the TCR beta CDR3 regions from them. HTBI primers were used for first-round RT-PCR of the TCR CDR3. TCRdb reanalysed the multiplex PCR reads using MiXCR and keeps one entry per CDR3 protein. The data show 300,000 to 500,000 distinct CDR3 sequences, about an eighth seen once. Ten or more counts support this clonotype. Its antigen is still unknown. Study results and caveats: From stable hyperthyroidism, ophthalmopathy was separated by a 13 V-J model. Blood also contained most expanded thyroid clonotypes above 0.001.

The clonotype originates from a man between 45 and 60 years old with Graves' ophthalmopathy. Sequenced input: blood. V usage is TRBV3-1 and J usage is TRBJ2-5; D is perhaps TRBD2 (5 bases). In DNA form, the CDR3 reads TGTGCCAGCAGCCAAGGAGGGCGAGAGACCCAGTACTTC. Translating gives CASSQGGRETQYF.